The 14 T cell receptor beta chains reported below all come from one sample, sequenced in a study of identical twins. TCRdb passed the 5' RACE reads through MiXCR, listing each CDR3 protein once. The sample has 1.5 million to 2 million distinct CDR3 sequences; under 35% are singletons. Source material: cord blood. The receptors come from a newborn girl in good health.

About this clonotype: Since the CDR3 does not end with the conserved phenylalanine or tryptophan, this likely comes from a read error. The rearrangement uses TRBV10-3 and TRBJ2-3, with 7 bases identical to TRBD2. This CDR3 contains 16 residues. The germline V gene encodes CDR1 ENHRY and CDR2 SYGVKD. J was trimmed by 4 bases and V by 3 bases; bases with no gene match: 10. The CDR3, as DNA: TGTGCCATCAGTGACCTGACTAGCCTTCCCGCAGATACGCAGTATTGT. Its translation: CAISDLTSLPADTQYC.

This clonotype was found once. V is TRBV7-2 and J is TRBJ2-2, with D unclear. V lost 5 bases to trimming and J lost 5 bases, with 12 bases between them. The CDR3 extends over 14 amino acids. The germline V gene has CDR1 SGHTA and CDR2 FQGNSA. The CDR3 sequence is CASSLSRLTGELFF. DNA for the CDR3: TGTGCCAGCAGCCTTTCCAGGTTGACCGGGGAGCTGTTTTTT.

This chain connects TRBV18 to TRBJ1-4; D call uncertain. Germline CDR1 reads KGHSH; CDR2 reads LQKENI. This CDR3 comprises 14 residues. Trimming cost V 4 bases and J 8 bases, with 14 bases left between them. CDR3 nucleotide sequence: TGTGCCAGCTCACAGGCCCGGGGTCAAGAAAAACTGTTTTTT. Protein: CASSQARGQEKLFF.

There are a few counts of this clonotype. This sequence joins TRBV4-2 and TRBJ2-1, with a weak D call TRBD2 (5 bases). The J call may be incorrect, as the DNA end agrees better with TRBJ2-7. The CDR3 loop spans 16 amino acids. CDR1 and CDR2 (germline): LGHNA, YNFKEQ. In DNA, the CDR3 is TGTGCCAGCAGCCAAGAACCTAGCAGCTCCTACAATGAGCAGTACTTC. Encoded protein: CASSQEPSSSYNEQYF.

This clonotype came up a few times. The chain employs TRBV7-2 and TRBJ2-1; maybe TRBD1 (6 bases). The CDR3 is 13 residues long. Germline V gene lookup returns CDR1 SGHTA and CDR2 FQGNSA. Between the trimmed V and J ends, which lost 5 bases and 6 bases, there was a span of 11 bases. The CDR3, as DNA: TGTGCCAGCAGCAACGGACAGTTCAATGAGCAGTTCTTC. This codes for CASSNGQFNEQFF.

This clonotype was counted between two and nine times. This sequence joins TRBV14 and TRBJ2-1; D might be TRBD2 (7 bases). The J call is doubtful: the DNA matches TRBJ2-7 better. The CDR3 spans 17 residues. Looked up from germline, CDR1 is SGHDN and CDR2 is FVKESK. The CDR3 bases are TGTGCCAGCAGCCCTGATCAATGGGGGGGCATCCGCAATGAGCAGTACTTC. The encoded protein is CASSPDQWGGIRNEQYF.

This clonotype was seen a handful of times. The chain uses TRBV7-9 and TRBJ1-4; the D gene is possibly TRBD1 (6 bases). Looked up from germline, CDR1 is SEHNR and CDR2 is FQNEAQ (reference sequence). Trimming removed 3 bases from V and 0 bases from J, with 8 bases in between. The length of the CDR3 is 15 residues. CDR3 in amino acids: CASSLTGPTNEKLFF. The DNA of the CDR3 is TGTGCCAGCAGCTTGACAGGTCCAACTAATGAAAAACTGTTTTTT.

About this clonotype: Germline and junction disagree at one end, which may indicate a read error. The rearrangement uses TRBV12-3 or TRBV12-4 and TRBJ2-1, with unresolved D. CDR3 length: 13 amino acids. CDR3 loop: CATQAAGYSEQFF. In nucleotides, the CDR3 is TGTGCGACTCAGGCAGCCGGGTACAGTGAGCAGTTCTTC.

The chain uses TRBV27 and TRBJ1-1, with D unclear. The germline V and J ends were trimmed by 7 bases and 6 bases, with 9 bases remaining between them. In germline, CDR1 is MNHEY, CDR2 SMNVEV (reference sequence). The CDR3 extends over 11 amino acids. In nucleotides, the CDR3 is TGTGCCAGCATAGGGAGAGCTGAAGCTTTCTTT. This translates into CASIGRAEAFF.

A few counts support this clonotype. The chain carries TRBV11-2 and TRBJ2-3; TRBD2 matches 8 bases. V gave up 1 base and J gave up 1 base; unmatched junction bases: 13. CDR1 and CDR2 from the germline V gene are SGHAT and FQNNGV. CDR3 length: 19 residues. DNA of the CDR3: TGTGCCAGCAGCTTAGTAGTGGGACTAGGCGGGGATCGCACAGATACGCAGTATTTT. It yields the protein CASSLVVGLGGDRTDTQYF.

Comments on this clonotype: This clone may be a read error of a much larger clone one base away. The gene calls are TRBV9 and TRBJ2-1; 7 bases match TRBD1. The better agreement between TRBJ2-7 and the DNA end casts doubt on the J call. This CDR3 is 15 amino acids long. CDR1 and CDR2 from the germline V gene are SGDLS and YYNGEE. The chain's CDR3 is CASSVSGGSYNEQYF. In nucleotides, the CDR3 is TGTGCCAGCAGCGTTTCAGGGGGTTCCTACAATGAGCAGTACTTC.

The sample holds a few counts of this clonotype. This chain links TRBV11-2 with TRBJ1-4; 9 nucleotides agree with TRBD1. Germline V gives CDR1 SGHAT, CDR2 FQNNGV. The junction had 2 bases not matched to a gene; V was cut back by 1 base and J by 11 bases. This CDR3 is built from 13 residues. CDR3 loop: CASSLAGTGKLFF. The CDR3 DNA is TGTGCCAGCAGCTTAGCCGGGACAGGGAAACTGTTTTTT.

The chain carries TRBV30 and TRBJ2-7; 8 bases line up with TRBD2. Germline V gives CDR1 GTSNPN, CDR2 SVGIG (reference sequence). The junction had 13 bases not matched to a gene; V was cut back by 2 bases and J by 7 bases. The CDR3 is made up of 15 amino acids. The CDR3 bases are TGTGCCTGGAGTACGGGACTAGGGTCTTTCAATGAGCAGTACTTC. It encodes CAWSTGLGSFNEQYF.

J is TRBJ2-1 and V is TRBV6-1, with D unclear. CDR1 is MNHNS and CDR2 is SASEGT in the germline V gene. The CDR3 runs to 14 residues. V gave up 8 bases and J gave up 0 bases, with 11 bases separating them. The CDR3 DNA follows: TGTGCCAGCGGTAAGGGTAGCTCCTACAATGAGCAGTTCTTC. It yields the protein CASGKGSSYNEQFF.